The sequence of this T cell receptor (beta chain) was determined in a study of T cell responses to AZD1222 COVID-19 vaccine. V lost 6 bases and J 0 bases, leaving 14 bases between the germline ends. The CDR3 covers 16 residues. CDR1 and CDR2 from the germline V gene are MNHEY and SVGEGT. Produced via immunoSEQ multiplex PCR; TCRdb's table is partial and in-frame only. This table holds about 100,000 clones, around 90% found once. The sequences come from peripheral blood, collected on day 0 of AZD1222 vaccination. The sequence came from an adult in good health. The rearrangement joins TRBV6-2 or TRBV6-3 to TRBJ1-4; D is possibly TRBD1 (6 bases). The CDR3 here is CASSPLGQPTNEKLFF. Here the CDR3 DNA reads TGTGCCAGCAGCCCCCTCGGACAGCCAACTAATGAAAAACTGTTTTTT.